Presented here are 19 T cell receptor beta chains from one specimen sequenced in a study of blood T cell repertoires in COVID-19. TCRdb's table, derived via immunoSEQ multiplex PCR, lists solely in-frame clones and lacks some. This sample has about 360,000 clones, with around nine tenths found just once. Sequenced input: peripheral blood. The receptors were sampled from a human donor in a cohort sampled during active COVID-19.

This chain connects TRBV19 to TRBJ1-6; no definite D call. Trimming cost V 5 bases and J 7 bases, with 12 bases left between them. The CDR3 sequence is 14 residues long. CDR1 and CDR2 (germline): LNHDA, SQIVND (reference sequence). The CDR3 region has the DNA TGTGCCAGTAGTTTCACAGTCTCCAATTCACCCCTCCACTTT. It translates to CASSFTVSNSPLHF.

The rearrangement joins TRBV27 to TRBJ2-1, with D perhaps TRBD2 (5 bases). Germline V lookup: CDR1 MNHEY, CDR2 SMNVEV (reference sequence). The V and J ends lost 2 bases and 3 bases respectively, with 11 bases between them. There are 15 residues in the CDR3. The chain's CDR3 is CASSLTAGLYNEQFF. CDR3 nucleotides: TGTGCCAGCAGTTTAACTGCGGGCCTCTACAATGAGCAGTTCTTC.

J is TRBJ2-1 and V is TRBV10-1; tentatively, D is TRBD2 (5 bases). V shed 2 bases and J shed 9 bases, with 11 bases lying between them. This CDR3 is built from 13 residues. CDR1 and CDR2 from the germline V gene are WNHNN and SYGVQD (reference sequence). The CDR3 DNA follows: TGCGCCAGCAGTGAGGGACTGTCCGGTGAGCAGTTCTTC. It translates to CASSEGLSGEQFF.

The chain carries TRBV30 and TRBJ2-3; D might be TRBD2 (5 bases). Trimming removed 0 bases from V and 1 base from J, with 11 bases in between. Germline V lookup: CDR1 GTSNPN, CDR2 SVGIG (reference sequence). The length of the CDR3 is 15 residues. In nucleotides, the CDR3 is TGTGCCTGGAGTGTAGGGTCCGGGGGCACAGATACGCAGTATTTT. The encoded protein is CAWSVGSGGTDTQYF.

At least ten counts were recorded for this clone. The chain links TRBV11-2 to TRBJ2-4, with TRBD2 identical over 12 bases. The length of the CDR3 is 18 residues. The V gene end was trimmed by 1 base and the J gene end by 6 bases; junction bases not matched to a gene: 10. The germline gives CDR1 SGHAT, CDR2 FQNNGV. The CDR3 protein is CASSLVGLAGGPGNIQYF. The DNA for the CDR3 is TGTGCCAGCAGCTTAGTAGGGCTAGCGGGGGGGCCGGGAAACATTCAGTACTTC.

This clone turned up a few times. Other DNA sequences of this sample code for an identical CDR3. The rearrangement links TRBV4-1 to TRBJ2-3; TRBD2 agrees at 12 bases. Germline V gives CDR1 MGHRA, CDR2 YSYEKL. J lost 4 bases, V lost 3 bases, and 5 bases had no gene match. CDR3 length equals 16 residues. The CDR3 DNA is TGCGCCAGCAGCCATCCGACTAGCGGGAGCTCAGATACGCAGTATTTT. Translation: CASSHPTSGSSDTQYF.

The V and J genes are TRBV7-3 and TRBJ2-1; no definite D call. Germline CDR1 SGHTA, CDR2 FQGTGA. This CDR3 has 18 residues. With 0 bases removed from V and 0 bases from J, the gap between germline ends came to 15 bases. Here the CDR3 reads CASSLTPSSPSSYNEQFF. DNA for the CDR3: TGTGCCAGCAGCTTAACTCCTAGTTCCCCCAGCTCCTACAATGAGCAGTTCTTC.

This clone was seen just once. The chain combines TRBV19 with TRBJ1-2; 7 nucleotides line up with TRBD1. Per the germline V gene, CDR1 is LNHDA and CDR2 is SQIVND (reference sequence). The length of the CDR3 is 17 residues. The junction had 14 bases not matched to a gene; V was cut back by 7 bases and J by 0 bases. This chain's CDR3 is CASISAPGQTSNYGYTF. The DNA of the CDR3 is TGTGCCAGTATATCCGCTCCGGGACAGACTTCTAACTATGGCTACACCTTC.

Here the CDR3 DNA reads TGTGCCAGCAGTTCTTCAGACAGGGGGCTCCAAGGCTACACCTTC. This encodes CASSSSDRGLQGYTF. The chain joins TRBV27 to TRBJ1-2, with 10 bases lining up with TRBD1. Trimming at V came to 4 bases and at J to 8 bases, leaving 10 bases not matched to a gene. Germline V lookup: CDR1 MNHEY, CDR2 SMNVEV (reference sequence). The CDR3 extends over 15 amino acids.

The rearrangement links TRBV29-1 to TRBJ1-2, with D possibly being TRBD1 (6 bases). CDR1 is SQVTM, CDR2 ANQGSEA, per germline. V shed 5 bases and J shed 6 bases, with 13 bases lying between them. This CDR3 comprises 12 residues. CDR3 loop: CSVRLGQNGYTF. CDR3 coding DNA: TGCAGCGTTCGCTTAGGACAGAATGGCTACACCTTC.

This chain connects TRBV5-5 to TRBJ2-7; D perhaps matches TRBD2 (5 bases). CDR3 size: 16 residues. V lost 0 bases to trimming and J lost 2 bases, with 15 bases between them. From germline, CDR1 is SGHKS and CDR2 YYEKEE (reference sequence). CDR3 DNA: TGTGCCAGCAGCTTGGCCTTTGGACTCCGGACCTACGAGCAGTACTTC. This codes for CASSLAFGLRTYEQYF. Complete variable domain (other parts from reference TRBV5-5 and TRBJ2-7): DAGVTQSPTHLIKTRGQQVTLRCSPISGHKSVSWYQQVLGQGPQFIFQYYEKEERGRGNFPDRFSARQFPNYSSELNVNALLLGDSALYLCASSLAFGLRTYEQYFGPGTRLTVT.

The genes are TRBV4-1 and TRBJ1-6; TRBD1 matches 9 bases. This CDR3 contains 16 residues. Trimming cost V 7 bases and J 7 bases; bases outside gene matches: 11. The germline CDR1 and CDR2 sequences are MGHRA and YSYEKL. CDR3 coding DNA: TGCGCCAGCACCACAATACAGGGGGCCGGGAATTCACCCCTCCACTTT. Protein sequence: CASTTIQGAGNSPLHF.

This rearrangement joins TRBV10-3 to TRBJ1-1; 8 positions agree with TRBD1. J was trimmed by 3 bases and V by 4 bases; bases with no gene match: 7. This CDR3 has 15 amino acids. CDR1 and CDR2 (germline): ENHRY, SYGVKD. The CDR3 bases are TGTGCCATCAGTGCTACCGGACAGGGAGACACTGAAGCTTTCTTT. Encoded protein: CAISATGQGDTEAFF.

This sequence joins TRBV5-1 and TRBJ1-4; D unclear. The germline V and J ends were trimmed by 1 base and 5 bases, with 9 bases remaining between them. Germline V CDR1 and CDR2: SGHRS, YFSETQ. This CDR3 region has 14 residues. This CDR3 is CASSLTVSNEKLFF. CDR3 nucleotide sequence: TGCGCCAGCAGCTTGACAGTTTCGAATGAAAAACTGTTTTTT.

The chain employs TRBV18 and TRBJ2-7; possibly TRBD1 for D (6 bases). The CDR3 spans 15 residues. Trimming shortened V by 6 bases and J by 2 bases, and 17 bases separated the two germline ends. Germline V gene sequence: CDR1 KGHSH, CDR2 LQKENI. Written as DNA, the CDR3 is TGTGCCAGCTCGCCGCCAGGGGCAGGGGCCTACGAGCAGTACTTC. Its protein product is CASSPPGAGAYEQYF.

This clone was seen once. CDR3 nucleotides: TGTGCCAGTAATACAGGGTATGATAGCAATCAGCCCCAGCATTTT. This translates into CASNTGYDSNQPQHF. The chain recombines TRBV19 with TRBJ1-5; possible D gene TRBD1, 6 bases. CDR1 is LNHDA and CDR2 is SQIVND in the germline V gene (reference sequence). The CDR3 covers 15 residues. With 7 bases removed from V and 0 bases from J, the gap between germline ends came to 13 bases.

The chain uses TRBV11-3 and TRBJ2-1, with 7 bases fitting TRBD2. The junction had 9 bases not matched to a gene; V was cut back by 5 bases and J by 5 bases. Germline V gene sequence: CDR1 SGHNT, CDR2 YENEEA. The CDR3 is made up of 15 amino acids. In DNA, the CDR3 is TGTGCCAGCAGCCAGGCGGGGCGGGGGAACAATGAGCAGTTCTTC. Translated, it gives CASSQAGRGNNEQFF.

The V and J genes are TRBV7-2 and TRBJ2-1, with a tentative D call TRBD2 (5 bases). Per the germline V gene, CDR1 is SGHTA and CDR2 is FQGNSA. V was trimmed by 8 bases and J by 6 bases, leaving 20 bases between them. CDR3 length: 15 residues. CDR3 nucleotide sequence: TGTGCCAGCGCCCCCGGAACTAGAACGTCCAATGAGCAGTTCTTC. As protein: CASAPGTRTSNEQFF.

CDR3 DNA: TGCAGCGCCGCAGGGATCGGTAGCTCTGGGGCCAACGTCCTGACTTTC. Protein product: CSAAGIGSSGANVLTF. The rearrangement uses TRBV29-1 and TRBJ2-6; tentatively, D is TRBD1 (5 bases). This CDR3 is built from 16 residues. The V end lost 7 bases, the J end lost 0 bases, and 16 bases lay between the germline ends. Germline V gene sequence: CDR1 SQVTM, CDR2 ANQGSEA.